This entry describes one TCR beta chain. This entry belongs to a study of blood T cell repertoires in COVID-19. Whole-study context: Whether acute or convalescent, the COVID-19 samples came from the United States, Italy and Spain. PBMCs, B-cell-depleted T cells, or T cells were the source of the cDNA or gDNA that made up the material.

Source study methods: By means of reference gene primer amplification, nucleated cell counts were estimated. The protocol was immunoSEQ multiplex PCR, while the TCRdb copy is restricted to in-frame clones and leaves out a portion. V, J and clone size are taken as reported in that table, and D and trimming were inferred from the DNA itself. The table has roughly 250,000 clones, 83% seen once; the top ten hold roughly 8.6%. The CDR3 totals 13 residues. Losses at the gene ends were 6 bases for V and 1 base for J; bases not matched to a gene: 0. Sequenced: peripheral blood. The J gene is TRBJ2-7, the V gene TRBV12-3 or TRBV12-4; 10 bases agree with TRBD2. The receptor comes from a man aged 35-49 years with active or convalescent COVID-19. The CDR3 bases are TGTGCCAGCAGACTAGCGGGATCCTACGAGCAGTACTTC. It codes for CASRLAGSYEQYF.